This TCR beta chain stems from a study of blood T cell repertoires in COVID-19. At the level of the study: From T cells, B-cell-depleted T cells, or PBMCs came the material, which was cDNA or gDNA.

In the authors' workflow: Reference gene primer amplification gave estimated nucleated cell counts. Libraries were prepared by immunoSEQ multiplex PCR; TCRdb keeps only in-frame clonotypes and omits some of them. V, J and clone size are taken as reported in that table, and D and trimming were inferred from the DNA itself. The sample carries 15,000 to 20,000 clones, about four fifths recorded once. The CDR3 consists of 13 residues. Per the germline V gene, CDR1 is LNHDA and CDR2 is SQIVND (reference sequence). V was pared by 5 bases and J by 5 bases, with 10 bases between. This TCR was recovered from a woman aged 70-85 years with active COVID-19. J is TRBJ1-5 and V is TRBV19; D gene unclear. The sample taken for sequencing was peripheral blood. CDR3 in DNA: TGTGCCAGTAGTGAGGGCCGAGATCAGCCCCAGCATTTT. It translates to CASSEGRDQPQHF.